Listed below are T cell receptor beta chains from one sample, sequenced in a study of blood T cell repertoires in COVID-19. Profiling relied on immunoSEQ multiplex PCR, and the TCRdb table lists in-frame clones only, not all of them. Of over 90,000 clones in the sample, approximately 88% were seen once. The sample taken for sequencing was peripheral blood. The receptors were sampled from a woman between 65 and 79 years old with acute or convalescent COVID-19. Both conserved end residues are part of each CDR3. Fields, in order: D gene, J gene, clone size, V gene, CDR3 DNA, CDR3 protein. A D gene is named only where the DNA matches it firmly. Size is omitted from some rows. Given values are once, few, many or a class for expanded clones.

>TRBD1|TRBJ1-2|.|TRBV18
TGTGCCAGCTCGCCCAACACAGGGGACTATGGCTACACCTTC
CASSPNTGDYGYTF
>.|TRBJ1-1|.|TRBV5-6
TGTGCCAGCAGCTTGGGGACCAGAGGGACTGAAGCTTTCTTT
CASSLGTRGTEAFF
>.|TRBJ1-2|.|TRBV29-1
TGCAGCGTTGGACAGACTAACTATGGCTACACCTTC
CSVGQTNYGYTF
>TRBD1|TRBJ1-2|.|TRBV29-1
TGCAGCACTAGGACAGGGTCGGGCTATGGCTACACCTTC
CSTRTGSGYGYTF
>TRBD1|TRBJ1-5|.|TRBV6-5
TGTGCCACCGGTGGGACAGGAGGTAGCAATCAGCCCCAGCATTTT
CATGGTGGSNQPQHF
>TRBD1|TRBJ2-7|.|TRBV27
TGTGCCAGCGCTAGGGACAGGGTATACGAGCAGTACTTC
CASARDRVYEQYF
>.|TRBJ1-2|.|TRBV5-1
TGCGCCAGCAGCCGCGGGACCAACTATGGCTACACCTTC
CASSRGTNYGYTF
>.|TRBJ1-1|once|TRBV12-3/TRBV12-4
TGTGCCAGCAGGGGTAGGGGCACTGAAGCTTTCTTT
CASRGRGTEAFF
>TRBD1|TRBJ2-7|.|TRBV2
TGTGCCAGCAGGAAGGGACAGGCGGTCTACGAGCAGTACTTC
CASRKGQAVYEQYF
>TRBD2|TRBJ2-1|.|TRBV9
TGTGCCAGCAGCCCACGACTAGCGGTTTACAATGAGCAGTTCTTC
CASSPRLAVYNEQFF
>.|TRBJ2-6|.|TRBV19
TGTGCCAGTAGTATCTCGTGGGTCACAGTCTCTGGGGCCAACGTCCTGACTTTC
CASSISWVTVSGANVLTF
>.|TRBJ1-6|.|TRBV27
TGTGCCAGCCTTCCAACCCGGGGGGTGATGGGTTCACCCCTCCACTTT
CASLPTRGVMGSPLHF
>.|TRBJ1-2|.|TRBV3-1/TRBV3-2
TGTGCCAGCAGCGCGCGGACAGCGGGAGGCTACACCTTC
CASSARTAGGYTF
>.|TRBJ2-1|.|TRBV24-1
TGTGCCACCAGTCTTCTCCATGAGCAGTTCTTC
CATSLLHEQFF
>TRBD1|TRBJ1-4|.|TRBV28
TGTGCCAGCAGCTTCGGGACAGGGGCAACTAATGAAAAACTGTTTTTT
CASSFGTGATNEKLFF
>TRBD1|TRBJ1-1|.|TRBV27
TGTGCCACGCATAACAGGGGAGGTACTGAAGCTTTCTTT
CATHNRGGTEAFF
>.|TRBJ1-6|.|TRBV7-9
TGTGCCAGCAGCTTAGATGGCAGTAACAATTCACCCCTCCACTTT
CASSLDGSNNSPLHF
>TRBD2|TRBJ2-3|.|TRBV2
TGTGCCAGCAGTGCTCTAGCGGGAGTATATACGCAGTATTTT
CASSALAGVYTQYF
>.|TRBJ2-1|.|TRBV7-2
TGTGCCAGCAGCTTAAGGGGCAGACGCGACAATGAGCAGTTCTTC
CASSLRGRRDNEQFF
>TRBD1|TRBJ1-1|.|TRBV5-5
TGTGCCAGCAGCCCCGGACAGGGGGCCGGAAACACTGAAGCTTTCTTT
CASSPGQGAGNTEAFF
>.|TRBJ1-5|few|TRBV4-2
TGTGCCAGCAGCCAAGTTAGCGATGTTCAGCCCCAGCATTTT
CASSQVSDVQPQHF
>.|TRBJ1-1|.|TRBV11-2
TGTGCCAGCAGCTTAGCCAGTAACACTGAAGCTTTCTTT
CASSLASNTEAFF
>TRBD2|TRBJ2-1|.|TRBV6-5
TGTGCCAGCACTAGCGGGGGGAACTACAATGAGCAGTTCTTC
CASTSGGNYNEQFF
>.|TRBJ1-2|.|TRBV5-1
TGCGCCAGCAGCCCTAGGGCGGGCTATGGCTACACCTTC
CASSPRAGYGYTF
>.|TRBJ1-6|.|TRBV6-5
TGTGCCAGCAGTTACTACGTGCAGGGCGCCTCACCCCTCCACTTT
CASSYYVQGASPLHF
>.|TRBJ1-1|.|TRBV9
TGTGCCAGCAGCAAGCCAGGGTCTCGGAACACTGAAGCTTTCTTT
CASSKPGSRNTEAFF
>TRBD1|TRBJ2-2|.|TRBV7-6
TGTGCCAGCAGCTTAGAGGACAGGGTCACCGGGGAGCTGTTTTTT
CASSLEDRVTGELFF
>.|TRBJ1-2|.|TRBV5-1
TGCGCCAGCAGCGATACCGGGGACTATGGCTACACCTTC
CASSDTGDYGYTF
>TRBD1|TRBJ1-2|.|TRBV6-1
TGTGCCAGCAGTGAAGTGGGGCCAGGGGGCCACTATGGCTACACCTTC
CASSEVGPGGHYGYTF
>.|TRBJ1-2|few|TRBV5-6
TGTGCCAGCAGACCCACTCGACAGTATCGACGGAGCTACACCTTC
CASRPTRQYRRSYTF
>.|TRBJ1-2|.|TRBV6-5
TGTGCCAGCAGTTACTCGGGGCCGGGCTATGGCTACACCTTC
CASSYSGPGYGYTF
>TRBD1|TRBJ2-1|.|TRBV6-2/TRBV6-3
TGTGCCAGCAGTTATAGGGGGCAGTTTGGTGGTGAGCAGTTCTTC
CASSYRGQFGGEQFF
>.|TRBJ1-6|.|TRBV28
TGTGCCAGCAGTTTAGGGGGGTCGGGTTCCTATAATTCACCCCTCCACTTT
CASSLGGSGSYNSPLHF
>TRBD1|TRBJ1-5|.|TRBV19
TGTGCCAGTGGGGACAGATCTCTCGGGAATCAGCCCCAGCATTTT
CASGDRSLGNQPQHF
>.|TRBJ1-5|.|TRBV29-1
TGCAGCGCCCTGTTGGCCAGCAATCAGCCCCAGCATTTT
CSALLASNQPQHF
>TRBD1|TRBJ1-4|.|TRBV2
TGTGCCAGCAGTGTAAGGAGGGGGCAGTCATATGAAAAACTGTTTTTT
CASSVRRGQSYEKLFF
>TRBD2|TRBJ2-3|.|TRBV4-2
TGTGCCAGCAGCCCACTAGCGATTAGCACAGATACGCAGTATTTT
CASSPLAISTDTQYF
>TRBD1|TRBJ2-3|.|TRBV4-2
TGTGCCAGCAGCCAAGATGACAGGGGCGCGGCAGATACGCAGTATTTT
CASSQDDRGAADTQYF
>.|TRBJ1-1|.|TRBV6-1
TGTGCCAGCAGTGAATTGGGTCTTGACAAAGCTTTCTTT
CASSELGLDKAFF
>.|TRBJ2-3|once|TRBV19
TGTGCCAGCAACTCTGGTGGCACAGATACGCAGTATTTT
CASNSGGTDTQYF
>TRBD1|TRBJ2-4|.|TRBV29-1
TGCAGCGTTGAAGAGGAATGGGACAGGAAAAACATTCAGTACTTC
CSVEEEWDRKNIQYF
>TRBD1|TRBJ2-7|.|TRBV27
TGTGCCAGCAGCCTAGACAGGGGTAGGAACGAGCAGTACTTC
CASSLDRGRNEQYF
>.|TRBJ1-3|.|TRBV5-1
TGCGCCAGCAGCTTGGCCGGGCAGGACATCTCTGGAAACACCATATATTTT
CASSLAGQDISGNTIYF
>TRBD1|TRBJ1-2|.|TRBV6-6
TGTGCCAGCAGTTTCAGACAGGGGGATGGTGGCTACACCTTC
CASSFRQGDGGYTF
>TRBD2|TRBJ2-3|few|TRBV18
TGTGCCAGCTCAGTAGAGTCTAGCGGGGTCCGCACAGATACGCAGTATTTT
CASSVESSGVRTDTQYF
>.|TRBJ2-7|.|TRBV24-1
TGTGCCACCAGTGGCTGGGAGAATGGCTACGAGCAGTACTTC
CATSGWENGYEQYF
>.|TRBJ2-3|.|TRBV6-5
TGTGCCAGCACCACCCACCAGGGGACAGATACGCAGTATTTT
CASTTHQGTDTQYF
>TRBD2|TRBJ2-3|.|TRBV6-6
TGTGCCAGCAGTTCGACTAGCAGTTTTAGCACAGATACGCAGTATTTT
CASSSTSSFSTDTQYF
>.|TRBJ2-7|.|TRBV7-2
TGTGCCAGCAGTCTTGGAGGGATAGGGTCCTACGAGCAGTACTTC
CASSLGGIGSYEQYF
>.|TRBJ1-5|few|TRBV6-1
TGTGCCAGCAGTGAAACGGCAGGGAATCAGCCCCAGCATTTT
CASSETAGNQPQHF
>.|TRBJ1-1|.|TRBV19
TGTGCCAGTAGTTCTCTGGGCAGTGTAACTGAAGCTTTCTTT
CASSSLGSVTEAFF
>.|TRBJ1-5|.|TRBV30
TGTGCCTGGAGTGGGGCAGGGTTGGGCCAGCCCCAGCATTTT
CAWSGAGLGQPQHF
>.|TRBJ2-7|.|TRBV2
TGTGCCAGCAGCCGGGACTGGACCTACGAGCAGTACTTC
CASSRDWTYEQYF
>.|TRBJ1-6|few|TRBV25-1
TGTGCCAGCAGTGATGTTACTGGCGGTGGGAGTTCACCCCTCCACTTT
CASSDVTGGGSSPLHF
>.|TRBJ2-1|.|TRBV11-3
TGTGCCAGCAGCCCGAATAACTATGAGCAGTTCTTC
CASSPNNYEQFF
>TRBD2|TRBJ2-7|.|TRBV25-1
TGTGCCAGCAGTGAATACCCGCTAGCGGGAGGGTCTCACGAGCAGTACTTC
CASSEYPLAGGSHEQYF
>TRBD2|TRBJ2-1|.|TRBV10-3
TGTGCCATCAGTGAGTCATTAGCGGGAGGGTCCAATGAGCAGTTCTTC
CAISESLAGGSNEQFF